This T cell receptor (beta chain) was identified in a study of blood T cell repertoires in COVID-19. Whole-study context: Samples taken during acute and convalescent COVID-19 were collected in the United States, Italy and Spain. T cells, B-cell-depleted T cells, or PBMCs supplied cDNA or gDNA.

Germline V gives CDR1 SGHAT, CDR2 FQNNGV. The ends were cut back, 3 bases at V and 10 bases at J, with 9 bases in the middle. This CDR3 has 12 amino acids. In the source study's methods: Reference gene primer amplification gave nucleated cell count estimates. Using immunoSEQ multiplex PCR, the repertoire was profiled, and TCRdb retains in-frame clones only, with some absent. Clone size and the V and J calls come from that table; the DNA yielded D and trimming. The table includes 60,000 to 80,000 clones, approximately 85% detected once. The source material was peripheral blood. The TCR comes from a man aged 50-60 years with acute or convalescent COVID-19. This chain joins TRBV11-2 and TRBJ2-2, with TRBD1 as a possible D gene (5 bases). The CDR3 here is CASSFGAEELFF. The CDR3 DNA reads as TGTGCCAGCAGCTTTGGGGCAGAGGAGCTGTTTTTT.